This T cell receptor beta chain was documented in a study of T cell clonotyping in hematopoietic cell transplantation. Study summary: Pretransplant recipient samples were taken after cytoreduction. General observations from the study: Higher Inverse Simpson Index values in graft donor and pretransplant recipient predicted broader posttransplant TCR diversity. Few recipient clonotypes overlapped donors; over 95% were de novo at given depth.

Profiling relied on immunoSEQ multiplex PCR, and the TCRdb table lists in-frame clones only, not all of them. Of 50,000 or so clones detected, approximately 82% appear once; the ten largest clones hold over 4%. This clone turned up a few times. The antigen remains unidentified. With V trimmed by 3 bases and J by 5 bases, 4 bases remained unmatched. Germline V lookup: CDR1 SGHVS, CDR2 FQNEAQ. This CDR3 region has 14 residues. Sample time point: recipient sample about 28 days before transplant, after cytoreduction. The clonotype originates from a man between 60 and 70 years old with myelodysplastic syndrome. Some clones in this sample may be carry-over from other donors' samples. Material: peripheral blood mononuclear cells, obtained before stem cell transplant. The V and J genes are TRBV7-8 and TRBJ1-5; 7 bases fit TRBD1. CDR3 loop: CASSFDRADQPQHF. CDR3 nucleotide sequence: TGTGCCAGCAGCTTTGACAGGGCCGATCAGCCCCAGCATTTT. The variable domain in full, with the rest retrieved from reference TRBV7-8 and TRBJ1-5, is GAGVSQSPRYKVAKRGQDVALRCDPISGHVSLFWYQQALGQGPEFLTYFQNEAQLDKSGLPSDRFFAERPEGSVSTLKIQRTQQEDSAVYLCASSFDRADQPQHFGDGTRLSIL.